Sequencing of this TCR beta chain was carried out in a study of shared clonotypes between healthy human individuals. Findings of the study overall: Memory subsets had estimated richness that was generally smaller than that of naive subsets.

The DNA input per sorted-subset replicate PCR was 150 to 200 ng, corresponding to some 30,000 T cell genomes. The data were produced by immunoSEQ multiplex PCR, yet TCRdb's version contains in-frame clones alone and is incomplete. The table has 950,000 to 1,300,000 clones, about 77% seen once. The CDR3 spans 14 residues. The V gene lost 2 bases and the J gene lost 8 bases, with 12 bases spanning the gap. Germline CDR1 reads MNHEY; CDR2 reads SMNVEV (reference sequence). Points on this clone: The antigen is undetermined.

The specimen sequenced was memory CD4+ T cells sorted from blood. As to subset: CD45RA-negative fraction. The TCR originated in a man aged 18 to 30 in good health. V usage is TRBV27 and J usage is TRBJ1-4; TRBD1 might be the D (5 bases). DNA for the CDR3: TGTGCCAGCAGTTTAAGGGGAGTTGGAGAAAAACTGTTTTTT. Protein product: CASSLRGVGEKLFF.